This TCR beta chain emerged from a study of early T cells in non-severe SARS-CoV-2 infection. CDR1 is LGHNA, CDR2 YSLEER, per germline. CDR3 length: 15 residues. The V segment lost 3 bases and the J segment 4 bases; nucleotides outside the gene matches: 6. TCRdb re-analysed the 5' RACE reads in MiXCR, keeping a single row per CDR3 protein. The sample contains 30,000 to 45,000 distinct CDR3 sequences, roughly 9.9% of which appear only once. This sequence originates from an adult who was a healthcare worker with PCR-confirmed SARS-CoV-2 infection or an uninfected control (not recorded which). V usage is TRBV4-3 and J usage is TRBJ1-2; TRBD1 matches at 9 bases. The specimen sequenced was whole blood. The CDR3 DNA reads as TGCGCCAGCAGCCAGGGGGGACAGGGCTCCTATGGCTACACCTTC. Amino acid sequence: CASSQGGQGSYGYTF.